This entry lists 19 T cell receptor beta chains sequenced from one sample in a study of Tregs in tolerant kidney transplant recipients. The assay was immunoSEQ multiplex PCR, and TCRdb's table has in-frame clones only and misses some. The table has 15,000 to 20,000 clones, 61% seen once; the top ten hold 3.2%. Their recognized antigens are unknown. Sequencing was carried out using Tregs from blood cultured with allogeneic cells. These receptors originate from a human donor in good health.

The rearrangement uses TRBV5-4 and TRBJ2-5; no reliable D call. V lost 0 bases, J lost 5 bases, and 11 bases lay in between. CDR1 SGHNT and CDR2 YYREEE come from the germline V gene (reference sequence). This CDR3 has 14 residues. The DNA of the CDR3 is TGTGCCAGCAGCTTGGAATGGGCAGAGGAGACCCAGTACTTC. Encoded protein: CASSLEWAEETQYF.

V gene TRBV6-4 combines with J gene TRBJ2-7; TRBD2 matches 12 bases. The CDR3 has 13 residues. Germline V gene lookup returns CDR1 MRHNA and CDR2 SNTAGT. CDR3 nucleotides: TGTGGCAGATGGACTAGCGGGATTTACGAGCAGTACTTC. Its translation: CGRWTSGIYEQYF.

The chain joins TRBV18 to TRBJ1-4; unclear D gene. V was pared by 2 bases and J by 8 bases, with 9 bases between. The CDR3 length is 13 residues. The germline V gene has CDR1 KGHSH and CDR2 LQKENI. The CDR3 loop is CASSPAGREKLFF. The CDR3 DNA reads as TGTGCCAGCTCACCAGCAGGCAGGGAAAAACTGTTTTTT.

This rearrangement joins TRBV7-6 to TRBJ2-6; a possible D gene is TRBD2 (5 bases). V lost 8 bases, J lost 0 bases, and 20 bases lay in between. The CDR3 loop spans 18 amino acids. Germline V lookup: CDR1 SGHVS, CDR2 FNYEAQ. This CDR3 reads CASGPFGVSASGANVLTF. As DNA, the CDR3 is TGTGCCAGCGGCCCCTTCGGGGTTAGCGCCTCTGGGGCCAACGTCCTGACTTTC.

The chain links TRBV2 to TRBJ2-7; TRBD1 might be the D (5 bases). The germline CDR1 and CDR2 sequences are SNHLY and FYNNEI. V was cut by 9 bases and J by 0 bases, with 9 bases left in between. CDR3 length: 12 amino acids. As DNA, the CDR3 is TGTGCCAGTAGGACACGCTCCTACGAGCAGTACTTC. This encodes CASRTRSYEQYF.

The J gene is TRBJ2-7, the V gene TRBV30; D is unclear. V gave up 0 bases and J gave up 4 bases, with 4 bases separating them. The CDR3 length is 11 residues. Looked up from germline, CDR1 is GTSNPN and CDR2 is SVGIG (reference sequence). CDR3 bases: TGTGCCTGGAGTGTAGGGTACGAGCAGTACTTC. This translates into CAWSVGYEQYF. Based on the CDR3 plus reference TRBV30 and TRBJ2-7, the full variable domain is SQTIHQWPATLVQPVGSPLSLECTVEGTSNPNLYWYRQAAGRGLQLLFYSVGIGQISSEVPQNLSASRPQDRQFILSSKKLLLSDSGFYLCAWSVGYEQYFGPGTRLTVT.

This chain joins TRBV12-5 and TRBJ2-1, with D hard to call. In germline, CDR1 is LGHNT, CDR2 FRNRAP. V dropped 1 base and J dropped 12 bases, with 16 bases sitting between them. CDR3 size: 14 residues. CDR3 sequence reads: CASGLDGGLVRQFF. The CDR3 bases are TGTGCTAGTGGTTTGGACGGTGGCCTAGTCCGGCAGTTCTTC.

The chain has TRBV19 and TRBJ2-3; D uncertain. This CDR3 is built from 12 residues. Trimming removed 4 bases at V and 0 bases at J, with 2 bases between. Germline V gives CDR1 LNHDA, CDR2 SQIVND (reference sequence). The CDR3 reads CASSTSTDTQYF. CDR3 nucleotides: TGTGCCAGTAGTACTAGCACAGATACGCAGTATTTT.

The rearrangement uses TRBV4-1 and TRBJ2-3, with 11 bases lining up with TRBD2. The CDR3 is made up of 16 amino acids. V lost 1 base to trimming and J lost 5 bases; unmatched junction nucleotides: 5. Germline CDR1 MGHRA, CDR2 YSYEKL. CDR3 amino acids: CASSQGSGRALDTQYF. Here the CDR3 DNA reads TGCGCCAGCAGCCAAGGTAGCGGGAGGGCCTTAGATACGCAGTATTTT.

In this sample, this clone turned up many times. This sequence joins TRBV2 and TRBJ1-6; D is undetermined. Germline CDR1 and CDR2: SNHLY and FYNNEI. Trimming shortened V by 7 bases and J by 7 bases, and 11 bases separated the two germline ends. The CDR3 loop spans 13 amino acids. CDR3 sequence reads: CASISLRNSPLHF. Written as DNA, the CDR3 is TGTGCCAGCATTTCACTTCGGAATTCACCCCTCCACTTT. The full variable domain, completed using reference TRBV2 and TRBJ1-6, is EPEVTQTPSHQVTQMGQEVILRCVPISNHLYFYWYRQILGQKVEFLVSFYNNEISEKSEIFDDQFSVERPDGSNFTLKIRSTKLEDSAMYFCASISLRNSPLHFGNGTRLTVT.

The chain carries TRBV18 and TRBJ1-2, with a possible D match to TRBD1 (5 bases). The CDR3 extends over 16 amino acids. V was pared by 4 bases and J by 7 bases, with 22 bases between. Germline V gene lookup returns CDR1 KGHSH and CDR2 LQKENI. CDR3 sequence (DNA): TGTGCCAGCTCACGACTCGAGGGGCAGGGCTATGGTGGCTACACCTTC. Translation: CASSRLEGQGYGGYTF.

V and J are TRBV30 and TRBJ2-7, with D perhaps matching TRBD1 (6 bases). V was pared by 2 bases and J by 5 bases, with 13 bases between. The CDR3 loop spans 13 amino acids. Germline V gene data show CDR1 as GTSNPN and CDR2 as SVGIG (reference sequence). The CDR3 sequence is CAWSRHRVHEQYF. The CDR3 DNA reads TGTGCCTGGAGTCGTCACAGGGTCCACGAGCAGTACTTC.

This clone turned up a few times. The J gene is TRBJ2-2, the V gene TRBV6-5; TRBD2 might be the D (5 bases). Germline V gives CDR1 MNHEY, CDR2 SVGAGI. V gave up 8 bases and J gave up 7 bases, with 8 bases separating them. The CDR3 sequence is 11 residues long. CDR3: CASGRGGELFF. The CDR3, as DNA: TGTGCCAGCGGACGGGGCGGGGAGCTGTTTTTT.

This chain joins TRBV9 and TRBJ2-1, with D perhaps assigned TRBD1 or TRBD2 (6 bases each). This CDR3 spans 13 amino acids. Germline V lookup: CDR1 SGDLS, CDR2 YYNGEE. V shed 1 base and J shed 8 bases, with 10 bases lying between them. The CDR3 DNA reads as TGTGCCAGCAGCGTATTGGGGGGCTATGAGCAGTTCTTC. Residues: CASSVLGGYEQFF.

This clone was detected once. One end of the junction is discordant with germline, which a read error may explain. The CDR3 DNA reads TGTGCCAGCACAAACCAGGGGGCCTCCCACAATGAGCAGTTCTTC. Its protein product is CASTNQGASHNEQFF. The chain carries TRBV9 and TRBJ2-1, with 8 bases that match TRBD1. The CDR3 extends over 15 amino acids. Germline V gene lookup returns CDR1 SGDLS and CDR2 YYNGEE.

V is TRBV7-6 and J is TRBJ2-5; D is unresolved. The CDR3 is 13 amino acids. From germline, CDR1 is SGHVS and CDR2 FNYEAQ. V lost 1 base and J 7 bases, leaving 10 bases between the germline ends. The CDR3 sequence is CASSLDLLGTQYF. DNA of the CDR3: TGTGCCAGCAGCTTAGACCTATTAGGGACCCAGTACTTC.

In its sample, this clone was seen a few times. The chain carries TRBV27 and TRBJ2-2; 14 nucleotides line up with TRBD2. The CDR3 covers 19 residues. Unmatched junction bases numbered 10, after V lost 1 base and J lost 6 bases. CDR1 and CDR2 from the germline V gene are MNHEY and SMNVEV (reference sequence). Here the CDR3 DNA reads TGTGCCAGCAGTTTATTCCCAGGGGGACTAGCGGGAGTGGCCGGGGAGCTGTTTTTT. This gives the protein CASSLFPGGLAGVAGELFF.

The rearrangement links TRBV11-2 to TRBJ2-6, with D perhaps matching TRBD2 (6 bases). With 2 bases removed from V and 1 base from J, the gap between germline ends came to 18 bases. CDR3 size: 19 residues. Germline CDR1 and CDR2: SGHAT and FQNNGV. Here the CDR3 DNA reads TGTGCCAGCAGCTTACAGGGAGGCCTCACCTCATCTGGGGCCAACGTCCTGACTTTC. Translation gives CASSLQGGLTSSGANVLTF.

This clone has only a few counts. CDR3 region: CASNYGRGYNEQFF. CDR3 in DNA: TGTGCCAGCAACTACGGGAGGGGATACAATGAGCAGTTCTTC. The V gene is TRBV6-6, the J gene TRBJ2-1; 8 bases line up with TRBD2. Germline V gene data show CDR1 as MNHNY and CDR2 as SVGAGI (reference sequence). The CDR3 has 14 residues. The J segment lost 4 bases and the V segment lost 7 bases, leaving 6 bases of the junction unmatched.